This TCR beta chain was obtained from a study of T cells in Graves' hyperthyroidism and ophthalmopathy (dated by TCRdb to between 2017 and 2020). In the study overall: Peripheral blood samples were taken at initial diagnosis, before any treatment was given. TCR Vbeta CDR3 sequencing of 120 to 150 peripheral blood samples (over 40 ophthalmopathy, approximately 80 hyperthyroidism and approximately 17 progressor patients) is reported in the paper. An independent validation cohort of 18 to 20 hyperthyroidism patients and 17 patients who later progressed to ophthalmopathy tested prospective prediction of ophthalmopathy. Once sampling was done, hyperthyroidism patients were given methimazole at a starting dose of 30 mg daily, whereas ophthalmopathy patients were given high-dose intravenous methylprednisolone. The approximately 95 discovery patients were divided at random into training and test sets in a 7:3 ratio. Thyroid tissue and blood T-cell repertoires from several Graves' hyperthyroidism patients were also compared in the study. To identify TCR V-J signatures that set the groups apart, the researchers used a discovery cohort of 100 patients, made up of roughly 45 with Graves' ophthalmopathy and about 60 with stable Graves' hyperthyroidism. Beyond this particular receptor, the publication reports: Most expanded thyroid clonotypes (frequency above 0.001) were also found in blood, which suggests that blood repertoires may mirror thyroid immune responses. In cross-validation, a model built on a 13 V-J signature told ophthalmopathy apart from stable hyperthyroidism with over 85% sensitivity and roughly 82% specificity, and in testing the same model reached 80%/75%. Sample size was not statistically predetermined, and investigators were not blinded to group allocation. In validation, the model predicted progression to ophthalmopathy with around 71% sensitivity and approximately 74% specificity, a median of about 6.7 months before onset.

Amplification of TCR beta CDR3 regions was carried out from RNA transcripts. A first-round RT-PCR of the TCR CDR3 used the HTBI primer set with the Qiagen OneStep RT-PCR kit. Libraries were constructed in a second round of multiplex PCR, after which size selection and purification were performed. Libraries were sequenced paired-end with 100 bp reads on an Illumina HiSeq2000. The authors' analysis ran thus. SOAPnuke was used to process the raw data, removing reads that contained adapters or uncalled bases, had a mean Phred below 15, or lacked an exact match to the constant primer or identifier. COPE v1.2.5 was used to merge the high-quality paired reads, and each unique nucleotide sequence was defined as a clonotype. Clonotypes were aligned to IMGT TRBV, TRBD and TRBJ reference segments using MiTCR v1.1. Only V-J combinations with frequency above 0.0001, covering roughly 99% of repertoires, were analysed. A TCS score was defined as the ratio between F50 (clonal expansion) and ExV (chaos), using BLOSUM62-based TCRdist between CDR3 peptides within each V-J. Welch's t-statistics and random forest reduced approximately 520 V-J features to 13, which were used in a naive Bayes classifier (R e1071). The similarity between thyroid and blood repertoires was quantified using the Morisita-Horn index. TCRdb cleaned the public reads at Q25 with fastp, built clones with MiXCR and kept in-frame beta chains. Duplicate CDR3 protein sequences are folded into a single record with the most common DNA and genes. The V and J calls were not made by the authors but by TCRdb's processing. A total of about 760,000 distinct CDR3 sequences appear in this sample, around 40% of them only once. Around 29% of the sample is taken by the ten largest.

This clonotype was detected many times. There is no known antigen for this receptor. No qualities accompany the bases; no much larger clone lies one base away. A patient counted as having stable Graves' hyperthyroidism if no progression to ophthalmopathy occurred over 18 months of follow-up. Hyperthyroidism patients were newly diagnosed, with disease duration under 2 months, and aged 18 to 65 years. Any patient with an uncontrolled infection, another autoimmune disease, pregnancy or lactation was excluded. Diagnoses were based on clinical symptoms, serum thyroxine and TRAb, thyroid ultrasound and orbital computed tomography. Ficoll-Paque density gradient centrifugation was used to isolate PBMCs from 9.5 to 10 ml of fresh peripheral blood. Total RNA was extracted with Trizol reagent, and quality was checked on an Agilent 2100 Bioanalyzer. V is pared back by 3 bases and J by 0 bases, with 6 bases lying between the germline termini. Including cysteine and phenylalanine, the CDR3 has 14 amino acids. Solely the CDR3 DNA is kept, with 42 bases framed from the first base. CDR1 LNHDA and CDR2 SQIVND were looked up in the germline V gene (reference sequence).

This clonotype was sampled from a woman in her forties with Graves' hyperthyroidism. Sequences were obtained from blood. This chain joins TRBV19 to TRBJ1-5; the D gene assignment is ambiguous. CDR3 region: CASSIVSSNQPQHF. The bases are TGTGCCAGTAGTATCGTCTCTAGCAATCAGCCCCAGCATTTT.